The next 30 T cell receptor beta chains were all read from a single sample in a study of regulatory T cells in long-lasting Graves disease. Researchers made TCR beta libraries by using iRepertoire HTBI primers and running Arm-PCR on CDR3 regions. MiXCR, run by TCRdb on the multiplex PCR reads, gives a single entry per CDR3 protein. In the table there are about 420,000 distinct CDR3 sequences, approximately 16% of which are singletons. Time point denoted: newly diagnosed GD, antithyroid drugs for less than 3 months. Preparation of the TCR library used RNA extracted from PBMCs. The same data also went into a second study, on T cells in Graves' hyperthyroidism and ophthalmopathy.

The sample consisted of peripheral blood mononuclear cells (PBMCs), taken at new diagnosis, from a patient treated with antithyroid drugs. All receptors come from a woman younger than 30 with Graves disease.

The chain couples TRBV5-1 to TRBJ2-5; TRBD1 matches at 10 bases. Trimming took 1 base from V and 11 from J; bases not matched to a gene: 20. This CDR3 spans 18 amino acids. CDR1 is SGHRS and CDR2 is YFSETQ in the germline V gene. Written as DNA, the CDR3 is TGCGCCAGCAGCTTGACATTCGGTAGGGGACAGGGGTCACGGGAGCAGTACTTC. It codes for CASSLTFGRGQGSREQYF.

This clonotype was seen repeatedly, ten times or more. The chain recombines TRBV28 with TRBJ2-7, with a weak D call TRBD1 (5 bases). With 6 bases removed from V and 0 bases from J, the gap between germline ends came to 9 bases. The CDR3 is 13 amino acids. Germline V lookup: CDR1 MDHEN, CDR2 SYDVKM. CDR3 sequence: CASSPGHSYEQYF. The CDR3 DNA reads as TGTGCCAGCAGCCCCGGACACTCCTACGAGCAGTACTTC.

This clonotype occurred many times. The gene calls are TRBV18 and TRBJ1-5, with no clear D. This CDR3 comprises 15 residues. V lost 2 bases and J lost 0, with 8 bases in between. CDR1 and CDR2 (germline): KGHSH, LQKENI. CDR3 bases: TGTGCCAGCTCACCATCCGAATATAGCAATCAGCCCCAGCATTTT. Translated, it gives CASSPSEYSNQPQHF.

CDR3 loop: CASSPPRGTDTQYF. The CDR3 DNA sequence: TGTGCCAGCTCACCCCCCAGGGGGACAGATACGCAGTATTTT. The V and J genes are TRBV18 and TRBJ2-3; the match to TRBD1 covers 7 bases. Germline values: CDR1 KGHSH, CDR2 LQKENI. There are 14 residues in the CDR3. J lost 3 bases, V lost 3 bases, and 3 bases had no gene match.

This clonotype was seen ten or more times. This chain joins TRBV3-1 and TRBJ2-3; the match to TRBD2 covers 7 bases. Germline lookup yields CDR1 LGHDT and CDR2 YNNKEL (reference sequence). The CDR3 contains 14 residues. The J segment lost 8 bases and the V segment lost 0 bases, leaving 5 bases of the junction unmatched. As DNA, the CDR3 is TGTGCCAGCAGCCAAGATCAGACTAGCCCTACGCAGTATTTT. Translated: CASSQDQTSPTQYF.

This clonotype was seen many times. The chain couples TRBV2 to TRBJ1-6, with unresolved D. Germline loops: CDR1 SNHLY, CDR2 FYNNEI. This CDR3 is 14 amino acids long. V shed 6 bases and J shed 6 bases, with 12 bases lying between them. Written as DNA, the CDR3 is TGTGCCAGCAGGACGGGAGTACCTAATTCACCCCTCCACTTT. This codes for CASRTGVPNSPLHF.

This clonotype was detected a few times. The chain combines TRBV3-1 with TRBJ2-2, with no clear D. The CDR3 sequence is 17 residues long. The germline V and J ends were trimmed by 1 base and 0 bases, with 12 bases remaining between them. Looked up from germline, CDR1 is LGHDT and CDR2 is YNNKEL (reference sequence). This CDR3 reads CASSQGLGNANTGELFF. In DNA, the CDR3 is TGTGCCAGCAGCCAAGGCTTGGGAAACGCGAACACCGGGGAGCTGTTTTTT.

In its sample, this clonotype was seen many times. The CDR3 nucleotides read TGTGCCAGCAGTGGTCGCCGAGGCACAGATACGCAGTATTTT. Translation: CASSGRRGTDTQYF. This rearrangement joins TRBV6-1 to TRBJ2-3; D is undetermined. Trimming left V 4 bases short and J 1 base short, with 9 bases between. The CDR3 has 14 amino acids. Germline values: CDR1 MNHNS, CDR2 SASEGT.

This clonotype was observed a handful of times. The chain joins TRBV5-5 to TRBJ2-7, with a possible D match to TRBD2 (6 bases). Germline loops: CDR1 SGHKS, CDR2 YYEKEE (reference sequence). V lost 0 bases to trimming and J lost 4 bases, with 14 bases between them. CDR3 length equals 15 residues. The CDR3 is CASSLAEGGKYEQYF. The DNA of the CDR3 is TGTGCCAGCAGCTTGGCCGAAGGAGGGAAGTACGAGCAGTACTTC.

The J gene is TRBJ2-2, the V gene TRBV30, with 8 bases identical to TRBD2. The CDR3 totals 15 residues. CDR1 GTSNPN and CDR2 SVGIG come from the germline V gene (reference sequence). Trimming removed 1 base from V and 5 bases from J; junction bases left unmatched: 6. CDR3 sequence (DNA): TGTGCCTGGAGTGGGGGACTAGGTCGAACCGGGGAGCTGTTTTTT. As protein: CAWSGGLGRTGELFF.

The V call is TRBV5-4, the J call TRBJ2-7; 10 bases match TRBD2. The V and J ends lost 4 bases and 2 bases, in that order; junction bases with no gene match: 15. The CDR3 runs 18 residues. Per germline, CDR1 SGHNT and CDR2 YYREEE (reference sequence). CDR3: CASSPGGSPGTSAYEQYF. The CDR3 DNA reads TGTGCCAGCAGCCCTGGAGGTAGTCCGGGGACTAGCGCCTACGAGCAGTACTTC. Filled out from reference TRBV5-4 and TRBJ2-7, the complete variable domain reads ETGVTQSPTHLIKTRGQQVTLRCSSQSGHNTVSWYQQALGQGPQFIFQYYREEENGRGNFPPRFSGLQFPNYSSELNVNALELDDSALYLCASSPGGSPGTSAYEQYFGPGTRLTVT.

The sample holds many counts of this clonotype. The chain couples TRBV20-1 to TRBJ2-1; TRBD2 matches 9 bases. The CDR3 runs 16 residues. Germline V gene data show CDR1 as DFQATT and CDR2 as SNEGSKA (reference sequence). The J segment lost 6 bases and the V segment lost 6 bases, leaving 15 bases of the junction unmatched. The DNA for the CDR3 is TGCAGTGCCCTTCGACCTTTGGGACTAGCAGCCAATGAGCAGTTCTTC. Its translation is CSALRPLGLAANEQFF.

This clonotype was seen many times. The V and J genes are TRBV2 and TRBJ1-4; D perhaps matches TRBD1 (5 bases). Trimming removed 4 bases at V and 8 bases at J, with 11 bases between. Germline CDR1 reads SNHLY; CDR2 reads FYNNEI. The CDR3 covers 13 residues. CDR3 sequence: CASSGGAGEKLFF. DNA for the CDR3: TGTGCCAGCAGTGGAGGGGCGGGAGAAAAACTGTTTTTT.

This chain joins TRBV5-1 and TRBJ2-2, with TRBD1 identical over 8 bases. J gave up 2 bases and V 5 bases, and 5 bases lay outside the gene matches. Germline lookup yields CDR1 SGHRS and CDR2 YFSETQ. CDR3 length equals 15 residues. The CDR3 spells CASRPDRVNTGELFF. The CDR3 region has the DNA TGCGCCAGCAGACCGGACAGGGTAAACACCGGGGAGCTGTTTTTT.

As to this clonotype: Germline is not matched at one junction end, which may reflect a read error. The V gene is TRBV20-1, the J gene TRBJ1-3, with 7 bases that match TRBD1. CDR1 and CDR2 from the germline V gene are DFQATT and SNEGSKA (reference sequence). This CDR3 region has 16 residues. CDR3 loop: CSASPHDRVVGSTIYF. The DNA of the CDR3 is TGCAGTGCCAGCCCCCACGACAGGGTAGTTGGAAGCACCATATATTTT.

This clonotype occurred many times. The V gene is TRBV12-3 or TRBV12-4, the J gene TRBJ2-1; 7 nucleotides agree with TRBD2. The V and J ends lost 2 bases and 9 bases, in that order; junction bases with no gene match: 10. The CDR3 is 15 amino acids. For the CDR3, the DNA is TGTGCCAGCAGTTTACGGGGGAGGGCCGGGGCTGAGCAGTTCTTC. Translating it yields CASSLRGRAGAEQFF.

This clonotype came up a few times. The J gene is TRBJ1-3, the V gene TRBV7-2; 7 bases align to TRBD1. The trim removed 7 bases at V and 4 bases at J, leaving 7 bases unmatched. Germline lookup yields CDR1 SGHTA and CDR2 FQGNSA. The length of the CDR3 is 14 residues. CDR3 loop: CASKEGQTGNTIYF. CDR3 bases: TGTGCCAGCAAAGAGGGACAGACAGGAAACACCATATATTTT.

In regard to this clonotype: This may be a read error, as it is one base from a much larger clone. The chain employs TRBV6-1 and TRBJ2-2; perhaps TRBD1 as D (5 bases). CDR1 MNHNS and CDR2 SASEGT come from the germline V gene. Trimming removed 8 bases at V and 6 bases at J, with 22 bases between. This CDR3 contains 16 residues. This CDR3 is CASGQGMMEFAGELFF. The CDR3 DNA follows: TGTGCCAGCGGTCAGGGAATGATGGAATTCGCCGGGGAGCTGTTTTTT.

This clonotype was recorded many times. The J gene is TRBJ2-1, the V gene TRBV28; no clear D gene. The CDR3 spans 14 residues. Trimming took 8 bases from V and 4 from J, leaving 15 bases between them. The germline CDR1 and CDR2 sequences are MDHEN and SYDVKM. CDR3 residues: CASWARQPYNEQFF. CDR3 DNA sequence: TGTGCCAGCTGGGCCAGGCAACCGTACAATGAGCAGTTCTTC.

This clonotype was detected ten times or more. The chain couples TRBV2 to TRBJ1-5; 9 nucleotides agree with TRBD1. This CDR3 is built from 15 residues. CDR1 is SNHLY, CDR2 FYNNEI, per germline. V was clipped by 6 bases and J by 5 bases; unmatched bases: 8. The CDR3 protein is CASRAGTGFYQPQHF. DNA of the CDR3: TGTGCCAGCAGGGCCGGGACAGGGTTCTATCAGCCCCAGCATTTT.

The chain couples TRBV18 to TRBJ2-2; tentatively, D is TRBD1 (6 bases). Per germline, CDR1 KGHSH and CDR2 LQKENI. This CDR3 spans 16 amino acids. V was trimmed by 0 bases and J by 1 base, leaving 9 bases between them. Here the CDR3 reads CASSPPQGRNTGELFF. For the CDR3, the DNA is TGTGCCAGCTCACCACCCCAGGGGAGGAACACCGGGGAGCTGTTTTTT.

In this sample, this clonotype turned up a few times. The CDR3 sequence: CSVHGTGGEIEKLFF. The CDR3 nucleotides are TGCAGCGTACACGGGACAGGGGGCGAGATTGAAAAACTGTTTTTT. V and J are TRBV29-1 and TRBJ1-4; 12 nucleotides line up with TRBD1. This CDR3 region has 15 residues. J lost 7 bases, V lost 6 bases, and 9 bases had no gene match. CDR1 is SQVTM, CDR2 ANQGSEA, per germline. Full variable domain (remainder filled in from reference TRBV29-1 and TRBJ1-4): SAVISQKPSRDICQRGTSLTIQCQVDSQVTMMFWYRQQPGQSLTLIATANQGSEATYESGFVIDKFPISRPNLTFSTLTVSNMSPEDSSIYLCSVHGTGGEIEKLFFGSGTQLSVL.

This clonotype was picked up a small number of times. V usage is TRBV6-5 and J usage is TRBJ1-4; D remains ambiguous. This CDR3 has 14 residues. Germline V gene lookup returns CDR1 MNHEY and CDR2 SVGAGI. V lost 2 bases and J lost 12, with 16 bases in between. The chain's CDR3 is CASSYDPGSEELFF. The CDR3 nucleotides read TGTGCCAGCAGTTACGACCCGGGAAGTGAGGAACTGTTTTTT.

In its sample, this clonotype was seen a few times. This chain links TRBV15 with TRBJ2-7; D is unresolved. Germline assignment: CDR1 LNHNV and CDR2 YYDKDF (reference sequence). Trimming shortened V by 0 bases and J by 2 bases, and 8 bases separated the two germline ends. The CDR3 is 14 amino acids. The chain's CDR3 is CATSRDHLTYEQYF. The CDR3, as DNA: TGTGCCACCAGCAGAGATCACCTAACCTACGAGCAGTACTTC.

This clonotype appeared a few times. V usage is TRBV15 and J usage is TRBJ2-4, with 11 bases identical to TRBD2. V was clipped by 5 bases and J by 5 bases; unmatched bases: 2. CDR3 size: 14 residues. The germline gives CDR1 LNHNV, CDR2 YYDKDF (reference sequence). The CDR3 spells CATSGGLAENIQYF. DNA for the CDR3: TGTGCCACCAGCGGGGGACTAGCGGAAAACATTCAGTACTTC.

This clonotype was observed many times. This chain uses TRBV27 with TRBJ2-7; tentative D call: TRBD2 (7 bases). The CDR3 totals 15 residues. The V gene's germline CDR1 is MNHEY and CDR2 SMNVEV (reference sequence). V was trimmed by 5 bases and J by 6 bases, leaving 20 bases between them. CDR3 sequence reads: CASSNTGAGVVEQYF. The DNA for the CDR3 is TGTGCCAGCAGTAACACGGGGGCGGGAGTGGTCGAGCAGTACTTC.

Many counts were recorded for this clonotype. The chain has TRBV30 and TRBJ1-1; D remains ambiguous. In germline, CDR1 is GTSNPN, CDR2 SVGIG (reference sequence). Between the trimmed V and J ends, which lost 0 bases and 10 bases, there was a span of 12 bases. The CDR3 sequence is 12 residues long. The CDR3 DNA reads TGTGCCTGGAGTGTAGCCCTAGGGAGAGCTTTCTTT. Its translation is CAWSVALGRAFF.

V is TRBV7-3 and J is TRBJ2-3, with 10 bases aligning to TRBD1. In germline, CDR1 is SGHTA, CDR2 FQGTGA. The CDR3 has 15 amino acids. The junction had 3 bases not matched to a gene; V was cut back by 1 base and J by 5 bases. The CDR3 nucleotides are TGTGCCAGCAGCTTAAGACAGGGGGCCCAAGATACGCAGTATTTT. Amino acids: CASSLRQGAQDTQYF. Variable domain in full (rest from reference TRBV7-3 and TRBJ2-3): GAGVSQTPSNKVTEKGKYVELRCDPISGHTALYWYRQSLGQGPEFLIYFQGTGAADDSGLPNDRFFAVRPEGSVSTLKIQRTERGDSAVYLCASSLRQGAQDTQYFGPGTRLTVL.

The chain is built from TRBV5-6 and TRBJ1-2, with D possibly matching TRBD1 (5 bases). Trimming took off 0 bases at V and 7 bases at J, with 22 bases between the two ends. This CDR3 is built from 17 residues. Germline CDR1 and CDR2: SGHDT and YYEEEE. The chain's CDR3 is CASSLGEAGSGYPGYTF. CDR3 nucleotide sequence: TGTGCCAGCAGCTTGGGTGAGGCAGGGTCGGGCTATCCTGGCTACACCTTC.

There are many counts of this clonotype. In DNA, the CDR3 is TGTGCCAGCAGCCAAGATTGGCGCAGGGAGCAGTACTTC. This translates into CASSQDWRREQYF. The chain joins TRBV3-1 to TRBJ2-7; D is ambiguous. CDR3 length: 13 amino acids. Germline V lookup: CDR1 LGHDT, CDR2 YNNKEL (reference sequence). With 0 bases removed from V and 7 bases from J, the gap between germline ends came to 10 bases.